Sequencing of this T cell receptor (beta chain) was carried out in a study of T-cell reconstitution after alpha-beta-depleted transplantation in children. Construction of the TCRbeta library involved unique molecular identifiers. TCRdb called the PCR reads again in MiXCR, with one record for every CDR3 protein. Of a few hundred thousand distinct CDR3 sequences in the sample, around a tenth were seen once. Germline assignment: CDR1 SGHRS and CDR2 YFSETQ. Trimming cost V 4 bases and J 5 bases; bases outside gene matches: 9. CDR3 length: 17 amino acids. The material sequenced was PBMCs from the stem cell graft donor, taken from the stem cell graft. The clonotype originates from a human donor who donated a stem cell graft to a child with acute lymphoblastic leukemia. The J gene is TRBJ2-1, the V gene TRBV5-1; 13 bases are shared with TRBD2. The CDR3 DNA sequence: TGCGCCAGCAGCGAAGGAGAAGGACTAGCGGGAGACAATGAGCAGTTCTTC. Amino acid sequence: CASSEGEGLAGDNEQFF.